The present T cell receptor (beta chain) was sequenced within a study of blood T cell repertoires in COVID-19. Using immunoSEQ multiplex PCR, the repertoire was profiled, and TCRdb retains in-frame clones only, with some absent. The top ten hold over 1.1% of the sample, which has approximately 280,000 clones, roughly 83% seen once. The receptor was derived from a human donor with COVID-19, enrolled during active disease. The donor label of this sample is uncertain. Input material: peripheral blood.

CDR3 loop: CASSSGQIYGYTF. CDR3 nucleotides: TGTGCCAGCAGCTCGGGACAGATCTATGGCTACACCTTC. V usage is TRBV7-2 and J usage is TRBJ1-2, with 7 bases fitting TRBD1. Germline lookup yields CDR1 SGHTA and CDR2 FQGNSA. J gave up 4 bases and V 4 bases, and 3 bases lay outside the gene matches. This CDR3 has 13 residues.